This TCR beta chain was recorded in a study of CD8 T cells in Susac syndrome. Sequencing of TCR beta, carried out with a high-throughput approach, was applied to CD8+ and CD4+ T cells from the blood. Negative magnetic isolation gave CD8+ and CD4+ cells; FACS enriched CD8+ TEMRA. The RNA, 0.5 to 1 ug, was put through reverse transcription using random hexamers. Amplification of TCR beta CDR3 across 54 Vbeta and 13 Jbeta was performed with immunoSEQ multiplex PCR. MiXCR was run by TCRdb on the immunoSEQ multiplex PCR reads, yielding one entry per CDR3 protein. This repertoire shows hundreds of thousands of distinct CDR3 sequences, more than 80% found once; its top ten account for about 0.12%. The CDR3 is 14 amino acids. Trimming cost V 2 bases and J 1 base, with 9 bases left between them. CDR1 SGHNT and CDR2 YYREEE come from the germline V gene (reference sequence).

This chain uses TRBV5-4 with TRBJ1-1, with D possibly being TRBD1 (5 bases). The receptor comes from a human donor with multiple sclerosis. The source material was CD8+ T cells from PBMCs. The CDR3 DNA reads TGTGCCAGCAGCTTCAGCAGGGCGAACACTGAAGCTTTCTTT. This encodes CASSFSRANTEAFF.